Reported below is one T cell receptor (beta chain). This specimen belongs to a study of shared T cell receptors in the human thymus. Germline V gives CDR1 GTSNPN, CDR2 SVGIG (reference sequence). V gave up 1 base and J gave up 4 bases, with 8 bases separating them. There are 14 residues in the CDR3. Method: immunoSEQ multiplex PCR; TCRdb's copy keeps in-frame clones and lacks some. The sample has about 540,000 clones, 78% seen once. This same sample was also taken into another study, of human thymus T cells. As that report states: Infants served as donors; they were healthy and Finnish and were having corrective surgery for congenital heart defects. The thymus was resected at corrective cardiac surgery. Related research examined unrelated individuals and reported that their thymic repertoires overlapped highly.

This clonotype originated in a boy in the first two years of life with a congenital heart defect. The V and J genes are TRBV30 and TRBJ2-6; no firm D call. The sample taken for sequencing was thymocytes. DNA for the CDR3: TGTGCCTGGAGTGGAGCCCCAGGGGCCAACGTCCTGACTTTC. Translation: CAWSGAPGANVLTF.